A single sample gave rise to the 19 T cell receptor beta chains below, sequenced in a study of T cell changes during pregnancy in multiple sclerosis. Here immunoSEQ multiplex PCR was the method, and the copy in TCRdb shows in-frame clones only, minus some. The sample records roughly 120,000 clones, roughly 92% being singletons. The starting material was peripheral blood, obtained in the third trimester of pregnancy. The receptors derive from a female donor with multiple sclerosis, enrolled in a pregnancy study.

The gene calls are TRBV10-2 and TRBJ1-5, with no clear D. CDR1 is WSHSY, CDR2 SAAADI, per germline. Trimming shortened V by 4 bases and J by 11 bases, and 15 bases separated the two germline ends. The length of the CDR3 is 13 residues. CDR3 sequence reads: CASSAKARRAQHF. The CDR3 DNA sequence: TGCGCCAGCAGTGCGAAGGCCCGGAGGGCCCAGCATTTT.

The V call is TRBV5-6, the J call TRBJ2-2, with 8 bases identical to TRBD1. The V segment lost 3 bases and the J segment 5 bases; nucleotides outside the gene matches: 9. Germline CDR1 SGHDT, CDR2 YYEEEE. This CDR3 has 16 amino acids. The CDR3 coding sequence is TGTGCCAGCAGCTCGCTGGACAGGGCGCTTACCGGGGAGCTGTTTTTT. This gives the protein CASSSLDRALTGELFF.

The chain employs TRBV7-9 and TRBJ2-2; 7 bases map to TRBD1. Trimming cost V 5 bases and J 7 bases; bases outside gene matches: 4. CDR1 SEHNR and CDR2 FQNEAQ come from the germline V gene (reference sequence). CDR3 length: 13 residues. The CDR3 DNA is TGTGCCAGCAGCCCAACAGGGGTCGGGGAGCTGTTTTTT. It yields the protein CASSPTGVGELFF.

CDR3 protein: CASSSSSYEQYF. The CDR3 DNA is TGTGCCAGCAGCTCCAGCTCCTACGAGCAGTACTTC. The chain couples TRBV5-4 to TRBJ2-7, with unresolved D. The CDR3 covers 12 residues. Germline V gene data show CDR1 as SGHNT and CDR2 as YYREEE (reference sequence). Trimming removed 3 bases from V and 0 bases from J, with 4 bases in between. The full variable domain, its missing parts supplied by reference TRBV5-4 and TRBJ2-7, is ETGVTQSPTHLIKTRGQQVTLRCSSQSGHNTVSWYQQALGQGPQFIFQYYREEENGRGNFPPRFSGLQFPNYSSELNVNALELDDSALYLCASSSSSYEQYFGPGTRLTVT.

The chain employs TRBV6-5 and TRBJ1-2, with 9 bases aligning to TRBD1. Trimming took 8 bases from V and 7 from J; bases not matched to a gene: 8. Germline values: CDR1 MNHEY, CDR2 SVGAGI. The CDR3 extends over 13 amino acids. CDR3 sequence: CASFEQGATGYTF. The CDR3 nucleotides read TGTGCCAGCTTCGAACAGGGGGCGACTGGCTACACCTTC.

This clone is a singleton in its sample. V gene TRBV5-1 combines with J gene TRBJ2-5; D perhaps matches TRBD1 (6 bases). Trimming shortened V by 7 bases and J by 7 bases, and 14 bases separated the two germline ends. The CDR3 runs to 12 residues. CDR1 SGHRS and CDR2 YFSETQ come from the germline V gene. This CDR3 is CASGGIRGTQYF. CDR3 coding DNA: TGCGCCAGCGGGGGCATCAGGGGGACCCAGTACTTC.

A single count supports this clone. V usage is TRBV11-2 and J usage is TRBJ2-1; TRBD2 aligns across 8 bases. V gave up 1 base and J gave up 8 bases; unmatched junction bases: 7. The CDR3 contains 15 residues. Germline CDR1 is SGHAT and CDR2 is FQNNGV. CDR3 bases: TGTGCCAGCAGCTTAGTCCTAGCGGGTGGCCATGAGCAGTTCTTC. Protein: CASSLVLAGGHEQFF. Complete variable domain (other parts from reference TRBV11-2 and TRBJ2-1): EAGVAQSPRYKIIEKRQSVAFWCNPISGHATLYWYQQILGQGPKLLIQFQNNGVVDDSQLPKDRFSAERLKGVDSTLKIQPAKLEDSAVYLCASSLVLAGGHEQFFGPGTRLTVL.

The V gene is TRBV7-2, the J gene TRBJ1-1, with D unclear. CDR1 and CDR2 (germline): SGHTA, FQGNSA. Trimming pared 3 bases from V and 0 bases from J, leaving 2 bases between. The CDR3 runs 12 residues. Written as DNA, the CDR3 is TGTGCCAGCAGCTTCTTGAACACTGAAGCTTTCTTT. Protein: CASSFLNTEAFF.

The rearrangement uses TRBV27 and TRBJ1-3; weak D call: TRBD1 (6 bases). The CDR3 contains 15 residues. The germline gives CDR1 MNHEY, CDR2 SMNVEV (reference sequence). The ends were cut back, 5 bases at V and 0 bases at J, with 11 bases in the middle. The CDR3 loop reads CASSPGTISGNTIYF. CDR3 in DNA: TGTGCCAGCAGTCCTGGGACAATCTCTGGAAACACCATATATTTT.

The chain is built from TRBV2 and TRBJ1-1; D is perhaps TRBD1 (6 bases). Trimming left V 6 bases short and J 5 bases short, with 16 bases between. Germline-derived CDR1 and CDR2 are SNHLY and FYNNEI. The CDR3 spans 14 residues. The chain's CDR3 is CASREVQGKTEAFF. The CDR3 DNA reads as TGTGCCAGCAGAGAGGTCCAGGGGAAAACTGAAGCTTTCTTT.

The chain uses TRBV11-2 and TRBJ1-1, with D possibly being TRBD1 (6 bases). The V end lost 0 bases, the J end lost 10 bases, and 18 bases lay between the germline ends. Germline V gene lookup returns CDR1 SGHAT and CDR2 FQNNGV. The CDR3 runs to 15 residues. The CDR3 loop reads CASSLDLGQRGLAFF. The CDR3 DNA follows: TGTGCCAGCAGCTTAGATCTCGGACAGAGGGGCCTAGCTTTCTTT.

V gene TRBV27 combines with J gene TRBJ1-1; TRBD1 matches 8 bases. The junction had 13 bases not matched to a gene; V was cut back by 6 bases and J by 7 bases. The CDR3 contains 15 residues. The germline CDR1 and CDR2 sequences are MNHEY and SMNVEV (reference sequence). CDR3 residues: CASRTADRGRGEAFF. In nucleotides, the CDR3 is TGTGCCAGCAGGACAGCCGACAGGGGTCGGGGTGAAGCTTTCTTT.

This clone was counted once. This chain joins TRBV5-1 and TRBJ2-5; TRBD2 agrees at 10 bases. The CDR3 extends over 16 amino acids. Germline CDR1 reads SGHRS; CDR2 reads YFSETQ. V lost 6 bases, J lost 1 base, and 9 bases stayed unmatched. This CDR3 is CASNHRTSGLQETQYF. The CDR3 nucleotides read TGCGCCAGCAACCACCGGACTAGCGGCCTCCAAGAGACCCAGTACTTC.

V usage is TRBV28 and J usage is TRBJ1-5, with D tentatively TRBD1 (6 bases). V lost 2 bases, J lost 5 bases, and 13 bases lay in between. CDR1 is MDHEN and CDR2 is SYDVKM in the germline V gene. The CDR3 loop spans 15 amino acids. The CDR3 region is CASSLIGGSHQPQHF. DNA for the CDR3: TGTGCCAGCAGTTTAATTGGGGGCAGTCATCAGCCCCAGCATTTT. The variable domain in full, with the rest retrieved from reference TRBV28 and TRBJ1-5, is DVKVTQSSRYLVKRTGEKVFLECVQDMDHENMFWYRQDPGLGLRLIYFSYDVKMKEKGDIPEGYSVSREKKERFSLILESASTNQTSMYLCASSLIGGSHQPQHFGDGTRLSIL.

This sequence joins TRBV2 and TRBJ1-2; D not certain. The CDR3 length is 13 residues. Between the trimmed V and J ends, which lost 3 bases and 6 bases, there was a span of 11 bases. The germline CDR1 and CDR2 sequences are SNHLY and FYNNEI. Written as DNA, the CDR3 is TGTGCCAGCAGTGATAGGCAACGGGATGGCTACACCTTC. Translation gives CASSDRQRDGYTF.

This CDR3 reads CASTRGGGRGYGYTF. DNA of the CDR3: TGTGCCAGCACCCGTGGCGGGGGGCGCGGCTATGGCTACACCTTC. This chain uses TRBV27 with TRBJ1-2; maybe TRBD1 (6 bases). Germline-derived CDR1 and CDR2 are MNHEY and SMNVEV (reference sequence). CDR3 length: 15 residues. V gave up 7 bases and J gave up 4 bases, with 19 bases separating them.

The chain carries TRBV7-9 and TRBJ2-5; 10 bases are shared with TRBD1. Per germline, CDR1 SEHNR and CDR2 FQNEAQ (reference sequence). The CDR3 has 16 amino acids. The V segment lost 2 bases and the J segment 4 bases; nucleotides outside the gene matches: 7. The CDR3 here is CASSLRTGGYRETQYF. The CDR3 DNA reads TGTGCCAGCAGCTTACGGACAGGGGGGTATAGAGAGACCCAGTACTTC.

CDR3 loop: CASSLDTNTEAFF. DNA for the CDR3: TGTGCCAGCAGCTTAGACACGAACACTGAAGCTTTCTTT. This chain joins TRBV7-9 and TRBJ1-1, with unresolved D. The CDR3 has 13 residues. Germline lookup yields CDR1 SEHNR and CDR2 FQNEAQ (reference sequence). Trimming left V 1 base short and J 1 base short, with 4 bases between.

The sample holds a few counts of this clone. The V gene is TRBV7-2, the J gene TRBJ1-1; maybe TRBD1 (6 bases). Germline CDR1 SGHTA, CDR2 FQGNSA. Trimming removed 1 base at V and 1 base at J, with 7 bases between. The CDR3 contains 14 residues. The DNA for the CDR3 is TGTGCCAGCAGCTTAGTAGGGGGGAACACTGAAGCTTTCTTT. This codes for CASSLVGGNTEAFF.